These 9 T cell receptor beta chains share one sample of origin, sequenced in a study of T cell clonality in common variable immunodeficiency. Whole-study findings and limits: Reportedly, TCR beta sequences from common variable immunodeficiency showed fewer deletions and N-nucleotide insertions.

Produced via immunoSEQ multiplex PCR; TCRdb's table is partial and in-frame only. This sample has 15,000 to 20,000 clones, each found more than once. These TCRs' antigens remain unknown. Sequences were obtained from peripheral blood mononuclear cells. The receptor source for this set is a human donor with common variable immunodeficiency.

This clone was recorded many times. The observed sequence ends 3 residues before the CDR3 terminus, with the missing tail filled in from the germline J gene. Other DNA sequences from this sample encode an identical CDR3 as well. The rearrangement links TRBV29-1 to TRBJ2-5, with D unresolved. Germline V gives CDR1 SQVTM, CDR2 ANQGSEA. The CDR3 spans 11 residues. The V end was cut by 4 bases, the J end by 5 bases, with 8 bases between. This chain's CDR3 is CSVGVGETQYF. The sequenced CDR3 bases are TGCAGCGTTGGTGTAGGGGAGACC.

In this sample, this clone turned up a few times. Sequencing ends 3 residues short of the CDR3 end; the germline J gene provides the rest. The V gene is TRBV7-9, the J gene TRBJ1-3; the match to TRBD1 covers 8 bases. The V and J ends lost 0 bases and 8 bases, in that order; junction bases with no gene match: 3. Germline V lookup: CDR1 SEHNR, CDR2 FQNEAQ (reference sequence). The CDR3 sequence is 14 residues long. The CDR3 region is CASSLADRGHTIYF. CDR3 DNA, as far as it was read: TGTGCCAGCAGCTTAGCTGACAGGGGACACACC.

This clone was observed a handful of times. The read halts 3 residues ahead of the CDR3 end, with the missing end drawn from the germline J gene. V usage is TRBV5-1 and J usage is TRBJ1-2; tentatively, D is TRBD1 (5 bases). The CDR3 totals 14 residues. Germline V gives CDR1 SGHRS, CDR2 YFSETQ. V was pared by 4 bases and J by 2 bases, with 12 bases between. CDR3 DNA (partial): TGCGCCAGCAGCCCCCAGGCAGGGAACTATGGC. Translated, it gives CASSPQAGNYG. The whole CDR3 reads CASSPQAGNYGYTF.

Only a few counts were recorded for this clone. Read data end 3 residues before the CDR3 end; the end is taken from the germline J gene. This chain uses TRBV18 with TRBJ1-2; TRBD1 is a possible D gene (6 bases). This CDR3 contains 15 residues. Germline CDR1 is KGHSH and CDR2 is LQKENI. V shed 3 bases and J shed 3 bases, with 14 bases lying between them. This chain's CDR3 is CASSPVTRGYYGYTF. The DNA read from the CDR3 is TGTGCCAGCTCACCGGTAACCAGGGGATACTATGGC.

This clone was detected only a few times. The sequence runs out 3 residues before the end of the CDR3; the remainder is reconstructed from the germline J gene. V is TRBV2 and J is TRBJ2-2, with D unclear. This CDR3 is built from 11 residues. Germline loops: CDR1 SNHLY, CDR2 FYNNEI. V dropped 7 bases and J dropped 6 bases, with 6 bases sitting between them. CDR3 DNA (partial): TGTGCCAGCACCTATTCCGGGGAG. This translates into CASTYSGE. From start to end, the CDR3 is CASTYSGELFF.

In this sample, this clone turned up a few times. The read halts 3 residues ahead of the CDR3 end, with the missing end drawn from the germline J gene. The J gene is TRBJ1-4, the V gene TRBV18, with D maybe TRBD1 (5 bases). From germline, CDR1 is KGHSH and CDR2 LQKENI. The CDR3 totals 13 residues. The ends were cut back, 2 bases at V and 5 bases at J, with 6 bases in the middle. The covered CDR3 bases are TGTGCCAGCTCACCAGGGGGGAATGAAAAA. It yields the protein CASSPGGNEK. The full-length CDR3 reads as CASSPGGNEKLFF.

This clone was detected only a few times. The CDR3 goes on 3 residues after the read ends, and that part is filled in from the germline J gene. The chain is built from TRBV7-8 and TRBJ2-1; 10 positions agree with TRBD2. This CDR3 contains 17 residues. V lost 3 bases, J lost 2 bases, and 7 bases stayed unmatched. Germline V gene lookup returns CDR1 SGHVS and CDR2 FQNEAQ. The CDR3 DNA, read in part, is TGTGCCAGCAGCTTCCTTGCAGCGGGAGGGCCCTACAATGAG. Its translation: CASSFLAAGGPYNE. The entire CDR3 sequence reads CASSFLAAGGPYNEQFF.

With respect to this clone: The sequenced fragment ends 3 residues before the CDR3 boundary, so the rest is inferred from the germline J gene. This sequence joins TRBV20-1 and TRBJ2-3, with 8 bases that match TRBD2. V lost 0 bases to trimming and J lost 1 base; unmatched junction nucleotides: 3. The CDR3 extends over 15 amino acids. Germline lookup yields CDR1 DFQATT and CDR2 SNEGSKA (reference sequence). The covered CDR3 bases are TGCAGTGCTAGAGAAAGCGGGGGCCGCACAGATACG. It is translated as CSARESGGRTDT. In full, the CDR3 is CSARESGGRTDTQYF.

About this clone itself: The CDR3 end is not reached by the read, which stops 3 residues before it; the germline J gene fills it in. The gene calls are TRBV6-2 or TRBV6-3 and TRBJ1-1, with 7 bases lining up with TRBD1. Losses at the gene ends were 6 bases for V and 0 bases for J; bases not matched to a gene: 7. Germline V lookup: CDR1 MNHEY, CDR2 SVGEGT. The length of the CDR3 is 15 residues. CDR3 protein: CASRPTGRMNTEAFF. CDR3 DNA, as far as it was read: TGTGCCAGCAGACCGACAGGGAGGATGAACACTGAA.